The 12 T cell receptor beta chains presented below share a single source sample, sequenced in a study of beta chain features in type 1 diabetes. Study results and limitations: In all four CD4+ subsets, TCRB CDR3 length was significantly, moderately reduced in type 1 diabetes.

Their recognized antigens are unknown. Reverse transcription of all isolated RNA meant that expressed TCRB transcripts were sequenced. Assay: immunoSEQ multiplex PCR; the TCRdb copy retains only in-frame clones and omits some. The sample lists around 160,000 clones, approximately 10% seen once, with 0.65% to 0.9% in the top ten. The sample consisted of central memory CD4+ T cells from blood. Source of these receptors: a woman younger than 45 with type 1 diabetes.

J is TRBJ2-5 and V is TRBV28; D not resolved. V was shortened by 6 bases and J by 5 bases, with 13 bases between the two germline ends. Germline lookup yields CDR1 MDHEN and CDR2 SYDVKM. CDR3 length equals 13 residues. As DNA, the CDR3 is TGTGCCAGCAGCTTTATTGAGATCGAGACCCAGTACTTC. Translating it yields CASSFIEIETQYF.

The chain has TRBV6-5 and TRBJ1-5, with a tentative D call TRBD1 (5 bases). V was trimmed by 2 bases and J by 4 bases, leaving 9 bases between them. This CDR3 has 14 residues. Per germline, CDR1 MNHEY and CDR2 SVGAGI. DNA for the CDR3: TGTGCCAGCAGTTACATACAGGAGAATCAGCCCCAGCATTTT. Translating gives CASSYIQENQPQHF.

This clone came up a few times. This chain connects TRBV18 to TRBJ1-5; D possibly corresponds to TRBD1 (5 bases). With 3 bases removed from V and 2 bases from J, the gap between germline ends came to 17 bases. The germline gives CDR1 KGHSH, CDR2 LQKENI. This CDR3 is built from 17 residues. CDR3 protein: CASSPSGGVIRNQPQHF. CDR3 coding DNA: TGTGCCAGCTCACCGTCCGGGGGAGTGATTCGCAATCAGCCCCAGCATTTT.

This clone came up a few times. The chain uses TRBV23-1 and TRBJ2-7; perhaps TRBD1 as D (6 bases). TRBV23-1 is marked as an open reading frame, function uncertain. V was trimmed by 6 bases and J by 3 bases, leaving 18 bases between them. There are 15 residues in the CDR3. CDR3 in amino acids: CASSRAGYRDYEQYF. The CDR3 nucleotides are TGCGCCAGCAGCCGAGCAGGGTACAGGGACTACGAGCAGTACTTC.

V gene TRBV19 combines with J gene TRBJ2-4; 7 bases are shared with TRBD2. Germline CDR1 LNHDA, CDR2 SQIVND (reference sequence). The CDR3 loop spans 15 amino acids. Germline trimming cut 1 base from V and 4 bases from J; bases unmatched to any gene: 4. CDR3 DNA: TGTGCCAGTAGTATAGTAGGTAGCGGGAAAAACATTCAGTACTTC. Translation: CASSIVGSGKNIQYF. Combining the CDR3 with reference TRBV19 and TRBJ2-4 gives the whole variable domain DGGITQSPKYLFRKEGQNVTLSCEQNLNHDAMYWYRQDPGQGLRLIYYSQIVNDFQKGDIAEGYSVSREKKESFPLTVTSAQKNPTAFYLCASSIVGSGKNIQYFGAGTRLSVL.

The chain has TRBV7-3 and TRBJ2-1; 14 positions match TRBD2. The V gene's germline CDR1 is SGHTA and CDR2 FQGTGA. CDR3 length equals 15 residues. V lost 2 bases to trimming and J lost 6 bases; unmatched junction nucleotides: 0. CDR3 in amino acids: CASSLGTSGSNEQFF. CDR3 bases: TGTGCCAGCAGCTTAGGGACTAGCGGGAGCAATGAGCAGTTCTTC.

This chain uses TRBV5-5 with TRBJ2-3, with a weak D call TRBD1 (6 bases). Germline V gives CDR1 SGHKS, CDR2 YYEKEE (reference sequence). The CDR3 runs to 12 residues. The germline V and J ends were trimmed by 4 bases and 8 bases, with 11 bases remaining between them. The CDR3 DNA follows: TGTGCCAGCAGCAATCTGGGGGCTACGCAGTATTTT. Protein: CASSNLGATQYF. The variable domain in full, with the rest retrieved from reference TRBV5-5 and TRBJ2-3, is DAGVTQSPTHLIKTRGQQVTLRCSPISGHKSVSWYQQVLGQGPQFIFQYYEKEERGRGNFPDRFSARQFPNYSSELNVNALLLGDSALYLCASSNLGATQYFGPGTRLTVL.

The table lists this clone with many counts. V is TRBV29-1 and J is TRBJ2-1, with D tentatively TRBD1 (6 bases). The CDR3 length is 13 residues. CDR1 and CDR2 from the germline V gene are SQVTM and ANQGSEA. V was cut by 7 bases and J by 9 bases, with 19 bases left in between. CDR3 residues: CSGTSGDTVEQFF. In DNA, the CDR3 is TGCAGCGGGACCTCCGGGGACACGGTTGAGCAGTTCTTC.

V gene TRBV5-1 combines with J gene TRBJ2-3; 7 bases map to TRBD2. The CDR3 runs to 15 residues. Looked up from germline, CDR1 is SGHRS and CDR2 is YFSETQ. V trimming: 2 bases; J trimming: 4 bases; junction bases outside the gene matches: 7. The CDR3 coding sequence is TGCGCCAGCAGCTTCCAGCGGGATATCGCAGATACGCAGTATTTT. This translates into CASSFQRDIADTQYF.

This clone has only a few counts. This chain joins TRBV28 and TRBJ2-1; 8 positions match TRBD2. Germline V gene lookup returns CDR1 MDHEN and CDR2 SYDVKM. The CDR3 length is 17 residues. With V trimmed by 7 bases and J by 8 bases, 19 bases remained unmatched. This CDR3 reads CASTSTGGGHFVDEQFF. The CDR3 bases are TGTGCCAGCACCTCAACCGGGGGGGGGCATTTTGTCGATGAGCAGTTCTTC.

The V gene is TRBV30, the J gene TRBJ1-3; D is possibly TRBD1 (6 bases). This CDR3 region has 15 residues. CDR1 and CDR2 from the germline V gene are GTSNPN and SVGIG (reference sequence). Trimming removed 0 bases at V and 3 bases at J, with 12 bases between. CDR3 in DNA: TGTGCCTGGAGTGTACGAGGGGGAATTGGAAACACCATATATTTT. This sequence encodes CAWSVRGGIGNTIYF.

The chain carries TRBV10-3 and TRBJ2-5, with D hard to call. The germline gives CDR1 ENHRY, CDR2 SYGVKD. V was clipped by 8 bases and J by 1 base, with 8 bases between them. CDR3 size: 12 residues. The CDR3 protein is CAIGAAQETQYF. CDR3 in DNA: TGTGCCATCGGAGCAGCCCAAGAGACCCAGTACTTC.